A selection of T cell receptor beta chains follows, all from one sample in a study of CD8 T cells in Susac syndrome. One entry per CDR3 protein, called by TCRdb with MiXCR from the immunoSEQ multiplex PCR reads. The table has 150,000 to 200,000 distinct CDR3 sequences, 93% seen once; the top ten hold more than 0.13%. Sequenced: CD4+ T cells from PBMCs. The receptor source for this set is a human donor in good health. Both conserved end residues are part of each CDR3. Each record gives: J gene, V gene, D gene, CDR3 DNA, CDR3 protein. D genes are given only for firm matches.

>TRBJ2-7|TRBV7-2|.
TGTGCCAGCGGATCCGGGCCCTTCTCCTACGAGCAGTACTTC
CASGSGPFSYEQYF
>TRBJ2-7|TRBV30|.
TGTGCCTGGGGGTCCGGGTTCTACGAGCAGTACTTC
CAWGSGFYEQYF
>TRBJ1-2|TRBV5-1|TRBD1
TGCGCCAGCAGCTCAAACAGGGGGCGCAACTATGGCTACACCTTC
CASSSNRGRNYGYTF
>TRBJ2-3|TRBV4-2|.
TGTGCCAGCAGTACAGGGGATACGCAGTATTTT
CASSTGDTQYF
>TRBJ1-1|TRBV5-4|.
TGTGCCAGCAGCGACAGCACAGGGATGAACACTGAAGCTTTCTTT
CASSDSTGMNTEAFF
>TRBJ2-7|TRBV20-1|.
TGCAGTGCTAGTCGTTTTGCCTACGAGCAGTACTTC
CSASRFAYEQYF
>TRBJ1-1|TRBV28|.
TGTGCCAGCACTTCGACAGGATTGAACACTGAAGCTTTCTTT
CASTSTGLNTEAFF
>TRBJ2-7|TRBV3-1|.
TGTGCCAGCAGCCAGTCAGGGCCGCGGTACGAGCAGTACTTC
CASSQSGPRYEQYF
>TRBJ2-1|TRBV5-4|.
TGTGCCAGCAGCCTCCCCGGGGCGAGGGTCAATGAGCAGTTCTTC
CASSLPGARVNEQFF
>TRBJ1-1|TRBV18|.
TGTGCCAGCTCACCACCTACGACGGGGAGGACTGAAGCTTTCTTT
CASSPPTTGRTEAFF
>TRBJ1-2|TRBV29-1|TRBD1
TGCAGCGTTGAAGACCGGGACAGGGGAGGCTACACCTTC
CSVEDRDRGGYTF
>TRBJ2-3|TRBV5-1|.
TGCGCCAGCAGCCTCTCTGAGCCCACAGATACGCAGTATTTT
CASSLSEPTDTQYF
>TRBJ1-2|TRBV10-3|.
TGTGCCATCACTGGGGCCGGTAACTATGGCTACACCTTC
CAITGAGNYGYTF
>TRBJ2-1|TRBV20-1|.
TGCAGTGCGTCATGGGTGAATGAGCAGTTCTTC
CSASWVNEQFF